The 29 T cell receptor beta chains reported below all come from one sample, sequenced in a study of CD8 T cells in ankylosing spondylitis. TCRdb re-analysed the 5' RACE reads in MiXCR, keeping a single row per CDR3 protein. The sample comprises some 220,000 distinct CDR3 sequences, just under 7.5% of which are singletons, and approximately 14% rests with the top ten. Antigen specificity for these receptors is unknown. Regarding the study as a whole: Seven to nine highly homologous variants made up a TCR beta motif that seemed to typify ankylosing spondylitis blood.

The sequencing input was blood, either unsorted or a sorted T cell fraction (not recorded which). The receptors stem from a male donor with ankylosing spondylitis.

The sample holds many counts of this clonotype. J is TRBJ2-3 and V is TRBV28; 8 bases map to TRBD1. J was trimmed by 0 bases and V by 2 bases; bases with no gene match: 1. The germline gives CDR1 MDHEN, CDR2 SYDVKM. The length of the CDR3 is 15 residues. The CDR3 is CASSLQGASTDTQYF. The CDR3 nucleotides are TGTGCCAGCAGTTTACAGGGGGCTAGCACAGATACGCAGTATTTT.

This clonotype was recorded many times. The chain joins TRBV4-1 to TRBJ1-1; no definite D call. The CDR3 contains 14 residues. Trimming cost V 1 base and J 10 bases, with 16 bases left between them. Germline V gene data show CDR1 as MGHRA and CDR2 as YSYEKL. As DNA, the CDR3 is TGCGCCAGCAGCCAAGTTACGAACGCAGATGGAGCTTTCTTT. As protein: CASSQVTNADGAFF.

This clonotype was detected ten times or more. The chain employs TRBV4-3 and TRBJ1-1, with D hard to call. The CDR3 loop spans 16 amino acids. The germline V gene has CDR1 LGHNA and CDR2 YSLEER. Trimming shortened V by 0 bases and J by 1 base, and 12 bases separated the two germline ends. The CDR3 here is CASSQEVTAPNTEAFF. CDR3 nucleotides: TGCGCCAGCAGCCAAGAAGTCACGGCACCGAACACTGAAGCTTTCTTT.

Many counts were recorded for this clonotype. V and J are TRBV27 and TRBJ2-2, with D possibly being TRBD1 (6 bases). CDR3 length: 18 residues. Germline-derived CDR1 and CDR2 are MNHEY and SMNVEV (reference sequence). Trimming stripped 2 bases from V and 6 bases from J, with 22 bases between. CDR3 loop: CASSLLFPPGQWSGELFF. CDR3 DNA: TGTGCCAGCAGTTTACTTTTCCCCCCGGGACAATGGTCCGGGGAGCTGTTTTTT.

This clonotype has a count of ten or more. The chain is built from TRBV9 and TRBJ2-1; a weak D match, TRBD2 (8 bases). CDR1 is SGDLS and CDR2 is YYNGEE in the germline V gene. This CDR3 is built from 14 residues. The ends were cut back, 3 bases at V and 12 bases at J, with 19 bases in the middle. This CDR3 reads CASSAPGLGGRQFF. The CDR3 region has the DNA TGTGCCAGCAGCGCCCCGGGACTAGGGGGCAGGCAGTTCTTC.

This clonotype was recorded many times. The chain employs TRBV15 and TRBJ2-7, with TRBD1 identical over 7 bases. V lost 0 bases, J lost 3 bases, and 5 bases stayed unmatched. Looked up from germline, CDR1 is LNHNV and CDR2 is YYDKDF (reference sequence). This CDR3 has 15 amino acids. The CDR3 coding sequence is TGTGCCACCAGCAGAGAACCGGGACAGCACTACGAGCAGTACTTC. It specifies CATSREPGQHYEQYF.

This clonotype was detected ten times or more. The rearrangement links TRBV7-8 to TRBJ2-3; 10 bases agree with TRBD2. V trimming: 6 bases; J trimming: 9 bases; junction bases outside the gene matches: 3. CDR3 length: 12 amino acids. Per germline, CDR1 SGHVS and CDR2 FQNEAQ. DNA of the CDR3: TGTGCCAGCAGATCACTAGCGGGGACGCAGTATTTT. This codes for CASRSLAGTQYF.

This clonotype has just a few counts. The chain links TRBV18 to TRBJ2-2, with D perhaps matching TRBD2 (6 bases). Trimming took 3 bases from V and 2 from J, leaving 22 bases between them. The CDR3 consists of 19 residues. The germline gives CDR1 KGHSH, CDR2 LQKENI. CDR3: CASSPQRGVAETNTGELFF. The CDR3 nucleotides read TGTGCCAGCTCACCCCAACGCGGGGTCGCCGAAACTAACACCGGGGAGCTGTTTTTT.

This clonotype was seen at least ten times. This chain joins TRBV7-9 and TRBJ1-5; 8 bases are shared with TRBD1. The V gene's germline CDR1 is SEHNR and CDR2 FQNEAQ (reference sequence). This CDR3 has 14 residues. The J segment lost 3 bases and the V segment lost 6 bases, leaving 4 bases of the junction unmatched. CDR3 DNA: TGTGCCAGCAGATTGACAGGGGACAATCAGCCCCAGCATTTT. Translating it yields CASRLTGDNQPQHF.

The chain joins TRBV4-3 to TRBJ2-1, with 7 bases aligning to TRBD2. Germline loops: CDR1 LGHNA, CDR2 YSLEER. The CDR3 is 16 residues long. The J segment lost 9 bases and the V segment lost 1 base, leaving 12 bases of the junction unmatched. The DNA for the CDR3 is TGCGCCAGCAGCCAAGTACGGGACTACTTAATCAGTGAGCAGTTCTTC. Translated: CASSQVRDYLISEQFF.

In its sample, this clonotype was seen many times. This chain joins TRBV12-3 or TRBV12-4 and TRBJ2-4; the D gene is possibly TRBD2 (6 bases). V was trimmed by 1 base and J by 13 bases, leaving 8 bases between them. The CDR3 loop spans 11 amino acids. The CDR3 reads CASSLGTIQYF. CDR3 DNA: TGTGCCAGCAGTTTAGGGACTATACAGTACTTC.

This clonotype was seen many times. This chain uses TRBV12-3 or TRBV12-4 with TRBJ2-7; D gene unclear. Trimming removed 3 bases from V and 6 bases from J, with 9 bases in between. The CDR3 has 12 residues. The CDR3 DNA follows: TGTGCCAGCAGTTTGAGCAGCCCCGAGCAGTACTTC. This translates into CASSLSSPEQYF.

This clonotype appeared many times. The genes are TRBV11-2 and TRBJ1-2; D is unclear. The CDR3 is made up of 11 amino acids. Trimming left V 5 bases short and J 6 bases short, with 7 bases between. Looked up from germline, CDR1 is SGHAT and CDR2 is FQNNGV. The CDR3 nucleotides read TGTGCCAGCAGCCCCCGAGATGGCTACACCTTC. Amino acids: CASSPRDGYTF.

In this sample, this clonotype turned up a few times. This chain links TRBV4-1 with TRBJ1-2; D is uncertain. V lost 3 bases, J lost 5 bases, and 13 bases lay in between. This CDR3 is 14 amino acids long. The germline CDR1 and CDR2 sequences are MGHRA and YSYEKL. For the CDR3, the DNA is TGCGCCAGCAGCCACGCAATGCCAGTGTATGGCTACACCTTC. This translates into CASSHAMPVYGYTF.

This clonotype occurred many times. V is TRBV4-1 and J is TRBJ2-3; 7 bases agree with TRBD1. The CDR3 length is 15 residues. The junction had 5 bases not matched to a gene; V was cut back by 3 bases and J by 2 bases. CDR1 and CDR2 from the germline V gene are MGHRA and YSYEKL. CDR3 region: CASSHPQGITDTQYF. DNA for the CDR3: TGCGCCAGCAGCCACCCACAGGGGATCACAGATACGCAGTATTTT.

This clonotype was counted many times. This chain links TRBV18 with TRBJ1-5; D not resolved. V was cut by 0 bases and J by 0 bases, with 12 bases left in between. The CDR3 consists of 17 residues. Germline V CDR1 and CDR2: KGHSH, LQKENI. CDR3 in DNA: TGTGCCAGCTCACCACCACCCGGCGGCTATAGCAATCAGCCCCAGCATTTT. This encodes CASSPPPGGYSNQPQHF.

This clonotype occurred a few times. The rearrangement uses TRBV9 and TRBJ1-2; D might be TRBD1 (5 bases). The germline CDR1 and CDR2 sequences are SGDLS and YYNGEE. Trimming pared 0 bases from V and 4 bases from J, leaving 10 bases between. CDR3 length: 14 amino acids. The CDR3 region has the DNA TGTGCCAGCAGCGTAGAGCGGGGGAGCTATGGCTACACCTTC. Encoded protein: CASSVERGSYGYTF.

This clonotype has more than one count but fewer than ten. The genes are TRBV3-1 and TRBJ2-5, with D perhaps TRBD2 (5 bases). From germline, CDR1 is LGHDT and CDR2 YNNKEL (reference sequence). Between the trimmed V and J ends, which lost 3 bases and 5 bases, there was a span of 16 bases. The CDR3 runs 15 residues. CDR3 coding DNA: TGTGCCAGCAGCCATGCAGGAGGTATCGGGGAGACCCAGTACTTC. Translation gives CASSHAGGIGETQYF.

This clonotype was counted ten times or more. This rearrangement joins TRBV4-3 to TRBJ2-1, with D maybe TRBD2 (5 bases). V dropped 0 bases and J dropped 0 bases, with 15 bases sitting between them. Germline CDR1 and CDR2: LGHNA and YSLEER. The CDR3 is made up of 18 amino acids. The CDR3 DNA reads TGCGCCAGCAGCCAAGATTATTTGCGGGCCGCCTCCTACAATGAGCAGTTCTTC. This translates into CASSQDYLRAASYNEQFF.

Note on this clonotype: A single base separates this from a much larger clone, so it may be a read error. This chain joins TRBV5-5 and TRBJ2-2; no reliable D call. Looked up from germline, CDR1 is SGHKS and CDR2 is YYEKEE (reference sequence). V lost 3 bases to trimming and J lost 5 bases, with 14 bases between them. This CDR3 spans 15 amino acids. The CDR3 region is CASSSELRRTGELFF. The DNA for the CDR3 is TGTGCCAGCAGCTCGGAACTTAGAAGAACCGGGGAGCTGTTTTTT.

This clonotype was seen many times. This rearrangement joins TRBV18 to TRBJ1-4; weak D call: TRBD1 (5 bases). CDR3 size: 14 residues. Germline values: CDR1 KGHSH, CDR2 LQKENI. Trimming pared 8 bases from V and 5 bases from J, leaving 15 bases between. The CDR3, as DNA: TGTGCCAGCGCGAGGACAAGGGGCAATGAAAAACTGTTTTTT. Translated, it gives CASARTRGNEKLFF.

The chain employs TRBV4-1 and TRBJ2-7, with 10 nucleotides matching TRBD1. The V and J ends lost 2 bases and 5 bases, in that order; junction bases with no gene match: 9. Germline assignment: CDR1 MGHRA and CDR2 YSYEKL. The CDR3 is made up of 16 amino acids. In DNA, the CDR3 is TGCGCCAGCAGCCAAACGAGGAGACAGGGGGCCCACGAGCAGTACTTC. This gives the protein CASSQTRRQGAHEQYF.

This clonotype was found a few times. This chain's CDR3 is CASSQPLTSGNTQYF. CDR3 DNA: TGTGCCAGCAGCCAACCTTTGACTAGCGGGAATACGCAGTATTTT. The chain couples TRBV3-1 to TRBJ2-3; 11 bases match TRBD2. The CDR3 contains 15 residues. From germline, CDR1 is LGHDT and CDR2 YNNKEL (reference sequence). J was trimmed by 7 bases and V by 2 bases; bases with no gene match: 5.

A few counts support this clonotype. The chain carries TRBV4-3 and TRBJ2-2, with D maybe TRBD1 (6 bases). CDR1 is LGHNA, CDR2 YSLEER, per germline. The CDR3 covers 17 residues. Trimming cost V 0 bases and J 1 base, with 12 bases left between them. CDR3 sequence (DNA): TGCGCCAGCAGCCAAGATCGGCAACAGGGGAACACCGGGGAGCTGTTTTTT. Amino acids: CASSQDRQQGNTGELFF.

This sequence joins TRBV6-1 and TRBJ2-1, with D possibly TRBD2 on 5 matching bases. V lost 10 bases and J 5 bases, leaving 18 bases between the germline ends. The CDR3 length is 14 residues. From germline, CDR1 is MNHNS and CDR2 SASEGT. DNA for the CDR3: TGTGCCACCCGACATGGTAGCGAAGACAATGAGCAGTTCTTC. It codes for CATRHGSEDNEQFF.

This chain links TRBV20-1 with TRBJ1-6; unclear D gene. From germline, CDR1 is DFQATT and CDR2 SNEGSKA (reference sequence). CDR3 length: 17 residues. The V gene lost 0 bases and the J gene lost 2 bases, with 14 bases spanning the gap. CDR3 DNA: TGCAGTGCTAGAGATCGTGGAGAGTCCGCCTATAATTCACCCCTCCACTTT. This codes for CSARDRGESAYNSPLHF.

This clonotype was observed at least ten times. The CDR3 bases are TGTGCCAGCGCCTCTCACAGGGGGGGCGAGCAGTACTTC. It yields the protein CASASHRGGEQYF. The V and J genes are TRBV7-9 and TRBJ2-7; perhaps TRBD1 as D (8 bases). With 8 bases removed from V and 6 bases from J, the gap between germline ends came to 17 bases. Germline V gene sequence: CDR1 SEHNR, CDR2 FQNEAQ (reference sequence). The CDR3 length is 13 residues.

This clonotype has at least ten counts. The CDR3 is CASSPMLEGRNTF. Written as DNA, the CDR3 is TGTGCCAGCAGTCCTATGTTGGAGGGTAGGAACACCTTC. The rearrangement uses TRBV12-3 or TRBV12-4 and TRBJ1-2; D is ambiguous. V lost 5 bases and J 12 bases, leaving 19 bases between the germline ends. The CDR3 covers 13 residues.

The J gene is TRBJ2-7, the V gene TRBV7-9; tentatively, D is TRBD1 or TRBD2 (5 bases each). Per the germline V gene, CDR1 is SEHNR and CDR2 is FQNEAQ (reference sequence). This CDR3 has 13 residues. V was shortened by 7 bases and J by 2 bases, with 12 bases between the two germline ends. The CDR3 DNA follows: TGTGCCAGCACCGGGACGGACACCTACGAGCAGTACTTC. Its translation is CASTGTDTYEQYF.